This TCR beta chain was found in a study of blood T cell repertoires in COVID-19. Worth noting for this clone: The identical CDR3 is also encoded by other nucleotide sequences in the sample.

Generated by immunoSEQ multiplex PCR, the TCRdb table keeps only in-frame clones and is missing some. The sample contains approximately 190,000 clones, more than 70% of which appear only once. The CDR3 loop spans 16 amino acids. Germline CDR1 is KGHSH and CDR2 is LQKENI. V shed 3 bases and J 1 base; nucleotides not matched to a gene: 2. The chain employs TRBV18 and TRBJ2-2, with 10 bases aligning to TRBD2. The sequencing input was peripheral blood. The TCR comes from a middle-aged woman who had recovered from COVID-19. CDR3 loop: CASSPWTSGNTGELFF. The CDR3 nucleotides are TGTGCCAGCTCACCTTGGACTAGCGGGAACACCGGGGAGCTGTTTTTT.